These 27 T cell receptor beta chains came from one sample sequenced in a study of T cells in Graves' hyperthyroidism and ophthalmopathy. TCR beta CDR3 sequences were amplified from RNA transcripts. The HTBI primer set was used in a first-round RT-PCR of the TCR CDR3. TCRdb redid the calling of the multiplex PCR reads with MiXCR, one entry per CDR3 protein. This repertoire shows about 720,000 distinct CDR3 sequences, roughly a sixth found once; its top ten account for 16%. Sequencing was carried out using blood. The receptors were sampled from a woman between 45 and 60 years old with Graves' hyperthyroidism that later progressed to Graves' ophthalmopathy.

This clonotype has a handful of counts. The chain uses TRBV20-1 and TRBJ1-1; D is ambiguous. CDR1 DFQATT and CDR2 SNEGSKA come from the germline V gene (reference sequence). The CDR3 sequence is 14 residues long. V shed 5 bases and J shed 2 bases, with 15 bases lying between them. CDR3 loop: CSAFLTRVNTEAFF. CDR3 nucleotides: TGCAGTGCTTTCCTGACTAGGGTCAACACTGAAGCTTTCTTT.

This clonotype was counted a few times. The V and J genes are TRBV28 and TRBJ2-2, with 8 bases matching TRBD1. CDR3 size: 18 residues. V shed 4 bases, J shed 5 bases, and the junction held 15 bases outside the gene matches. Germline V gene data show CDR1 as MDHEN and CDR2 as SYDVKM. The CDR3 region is CASSSGAGGGPSTGELFF. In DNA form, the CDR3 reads TGTGCCAGCAGTTCCGGGGCAGGGGGCGGGCCTAGTACCGGGGAGCTGTTTTTT.

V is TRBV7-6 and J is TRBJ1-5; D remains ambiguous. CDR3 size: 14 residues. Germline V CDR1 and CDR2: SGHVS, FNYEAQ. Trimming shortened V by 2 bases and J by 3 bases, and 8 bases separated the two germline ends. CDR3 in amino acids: CASSLPGFNQPQHF. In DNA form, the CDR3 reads TGTGCCAGCAGCTTACCCGGATTCAATCAGCCCCAGCATTTT.

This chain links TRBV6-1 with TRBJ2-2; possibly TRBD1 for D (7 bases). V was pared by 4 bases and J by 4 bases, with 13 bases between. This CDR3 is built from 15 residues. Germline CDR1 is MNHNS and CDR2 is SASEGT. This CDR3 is CASSGTQGGTGELFF. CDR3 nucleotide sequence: TGTGCCAGCAGTGGGACCCAGGGGGGCACCGGGGAGCTGTTTTTT.

Here the CDR3 DNA reads TGTGCCAGTAGTATTACAACAGGGTACGAGCAGTACTTC. It is translated as CASSITTGYEQYF. The chain combines TRBV19 with TRBJ2-7, with a tentative D call TRBD1 (6 bases). CDR1 is LNHDA, CDR2 SQIVND, per germline (reference sequence). The CDR3 is 13 amino acids. V was pared by 3 bases and J by 4 bases, with 10 bases between.

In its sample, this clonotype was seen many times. This CDR3 is CASSSTGGEDTGELFF. Here the CDR3 DNA reads TGTGCCAGCAGCTCGACAGGGGGCGAGGACACCGGGGAGCTGTTTTTT. The J gene is TRBJ2-2, the V gene TRBV11-1; TRBD1 matches 10 bases. The CDR3 contains 16 residues. V shed 4 bases and J 3 bases; nucleotides not matched to a gene: 5. Germline V gene sequence: CDR1 SGHAT, CDR2 FQDESV (reference sequence).

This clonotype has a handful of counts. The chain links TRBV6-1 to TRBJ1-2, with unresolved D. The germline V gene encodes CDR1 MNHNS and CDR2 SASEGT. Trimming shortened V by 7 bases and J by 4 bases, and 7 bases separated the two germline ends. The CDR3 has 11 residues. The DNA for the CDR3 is TGTGCCAGCAAGGGCGCCTATGGCTACACCTTC. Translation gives CASKGAYGYTF.

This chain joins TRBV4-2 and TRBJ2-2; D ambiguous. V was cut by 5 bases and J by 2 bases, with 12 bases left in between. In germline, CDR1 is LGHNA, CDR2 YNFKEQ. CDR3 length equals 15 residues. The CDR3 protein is CASSTRTQNTGELFF. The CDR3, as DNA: TGTGCCAGCAGCACGAGGACCCAAAACACCGGGGAGCTGTTTTTT.

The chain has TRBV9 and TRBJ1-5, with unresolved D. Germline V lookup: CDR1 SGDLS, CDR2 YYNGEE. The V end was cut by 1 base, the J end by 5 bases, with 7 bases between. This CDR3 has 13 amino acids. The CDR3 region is CASSVNDYQPQHF. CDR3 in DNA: TGTGCCAGCAGCGTAAACGATTATCAGCCCCAGCATTTT.

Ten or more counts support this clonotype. The CDR3 spells CSARDLNWITVNEQFF. The CDR3 bases are TGCAGTGCTAGAGATCTGAATTGGATCACAGTCAATGAGCAGTTCTTC. V gene TRBV20-1 combines with J gene TRBJ2-1; no clear D. The CDR3 length is 16 residues. Germline V gives CDR1 DFQATT, CDR2 SNEGSKA (reference sequence). V was shortened by 0 bases and J by 6 bases, with 18 bases between the two germline ends.

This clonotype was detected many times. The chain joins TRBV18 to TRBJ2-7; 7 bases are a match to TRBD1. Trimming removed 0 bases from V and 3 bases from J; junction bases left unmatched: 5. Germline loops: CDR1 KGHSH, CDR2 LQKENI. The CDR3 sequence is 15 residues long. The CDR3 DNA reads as TGTGCCAGCTCACCACCCGACAGGGCGTTCTACGAGCAGTACTTC. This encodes CASSPPDRAFYEQYF.

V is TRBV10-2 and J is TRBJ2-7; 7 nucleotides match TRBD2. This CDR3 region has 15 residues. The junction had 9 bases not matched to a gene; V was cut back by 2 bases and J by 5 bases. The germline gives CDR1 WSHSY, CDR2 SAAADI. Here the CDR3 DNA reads TGCGCCAGCAGTGAGGTGTCAGGGAGGGGAAACGAGCAGTACTTC. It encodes CASSEVSGRGNEQYF.

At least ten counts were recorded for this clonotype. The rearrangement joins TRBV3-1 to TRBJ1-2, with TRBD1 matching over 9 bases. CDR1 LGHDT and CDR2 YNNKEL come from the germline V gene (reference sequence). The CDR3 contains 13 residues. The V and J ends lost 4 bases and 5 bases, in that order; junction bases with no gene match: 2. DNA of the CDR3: TGTGCCAGCAGCCCGGGACAGGGTTATGGCTACACCTTC. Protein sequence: CASSPGQGYGYTF.

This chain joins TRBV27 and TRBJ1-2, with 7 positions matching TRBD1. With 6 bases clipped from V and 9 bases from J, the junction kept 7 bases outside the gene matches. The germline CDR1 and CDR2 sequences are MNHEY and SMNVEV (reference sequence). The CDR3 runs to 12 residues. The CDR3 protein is CASSKDRDSYTF. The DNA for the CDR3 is TGTGCCAGCAGCAAAGACAGGGACAGCTACACCTTC.

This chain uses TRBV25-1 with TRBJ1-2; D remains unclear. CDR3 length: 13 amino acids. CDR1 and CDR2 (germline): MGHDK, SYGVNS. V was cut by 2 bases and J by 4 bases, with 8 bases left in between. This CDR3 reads CASSEPHSYGYTF. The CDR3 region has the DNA TGTGCCAGCAGTGAACCCCACTCCTATGGCTACACCTTC.

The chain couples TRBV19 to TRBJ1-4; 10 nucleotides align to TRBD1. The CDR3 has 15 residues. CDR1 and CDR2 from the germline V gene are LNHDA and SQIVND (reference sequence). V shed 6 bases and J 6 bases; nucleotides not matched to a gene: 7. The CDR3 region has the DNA TGTGCCAGTAGGACAGGGGGCGAGGGGTATGAAAAACTGTTTTTT. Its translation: CASRTGGEGYEKLFF. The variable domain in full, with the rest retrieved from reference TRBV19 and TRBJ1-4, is DGGITQSPKYLFRKEGQNVTLSCEQNLNHDAMYWYRQDPGQGLRLIYYSQIVNDFQKGDIAEGYSVSREKKESFPLTVTSAQKNPTAFYLCASRTGGEGYEKLFFGSGTQLSVL.

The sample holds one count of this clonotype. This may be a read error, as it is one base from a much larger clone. CDR3 DNA sequence: TGTCCCAGCAGCCGCGCTGGCAGGGCGAACACTGAAGCTTTCTTT. Amino acid sequence: CPSSRAGRANTEAFF. This chain uses TRBV7-9 with TRBJ1-1; D perhaps matches TRBD1 (5 bases). The CDR3 covers 15 residues. Per germline, CDR1 SEHNR and CDR2 FQNEAQ (reference sequence).

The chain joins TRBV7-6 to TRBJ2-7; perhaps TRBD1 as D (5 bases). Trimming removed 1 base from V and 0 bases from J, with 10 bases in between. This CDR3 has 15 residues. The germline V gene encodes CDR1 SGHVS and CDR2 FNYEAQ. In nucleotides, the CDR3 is TGTGCCAGCAGCTTAGGACAGCAGAGCTCCTACGAGCAGTACTTC. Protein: CASSLGQQSSYEQYF.

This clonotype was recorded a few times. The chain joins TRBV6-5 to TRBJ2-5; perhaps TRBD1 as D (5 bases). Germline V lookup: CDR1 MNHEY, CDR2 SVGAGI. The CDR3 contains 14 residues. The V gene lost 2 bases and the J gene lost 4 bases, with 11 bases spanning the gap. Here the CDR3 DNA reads TGTGCCAGCAGTTACGAAGGGGTCCGAGAGACCCAGTACTTC. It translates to CASSYEGVRETQYF.

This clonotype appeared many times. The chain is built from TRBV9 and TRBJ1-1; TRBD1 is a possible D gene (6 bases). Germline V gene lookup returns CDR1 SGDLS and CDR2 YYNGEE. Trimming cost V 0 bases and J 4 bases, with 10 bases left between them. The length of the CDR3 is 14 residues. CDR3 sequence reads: CASSVGGGVTEAFF. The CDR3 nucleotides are TGTGCCAGCAGCGTAGGAGGGGGGGTCACTGAAGCTTTCTTT.

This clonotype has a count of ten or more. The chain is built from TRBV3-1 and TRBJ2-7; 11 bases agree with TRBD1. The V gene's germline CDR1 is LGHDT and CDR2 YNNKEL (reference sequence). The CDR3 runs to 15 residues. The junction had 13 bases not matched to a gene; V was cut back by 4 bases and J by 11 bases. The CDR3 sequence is CASSPQGQGAKEEYF. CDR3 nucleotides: TGTGCCAGCAGCCCCCAAGGACAGGGGGCGAAAGAGGAGTACTTC.

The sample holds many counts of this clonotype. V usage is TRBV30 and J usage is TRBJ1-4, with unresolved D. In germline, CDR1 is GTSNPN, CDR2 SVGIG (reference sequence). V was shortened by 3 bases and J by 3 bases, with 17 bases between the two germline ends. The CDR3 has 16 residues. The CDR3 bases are TGTGCCTGGAGAGATGCCCTGGTACTGTCTAATGAAAAACTGTTTTTT. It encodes CAWRDALVLSNEKLFF.

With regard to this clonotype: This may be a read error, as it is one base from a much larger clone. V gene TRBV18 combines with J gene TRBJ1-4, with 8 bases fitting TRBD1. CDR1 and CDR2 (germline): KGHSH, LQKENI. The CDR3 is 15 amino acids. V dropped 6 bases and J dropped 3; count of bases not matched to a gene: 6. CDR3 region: CASSSGGRANEKLFF. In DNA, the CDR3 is TGTGCCAGCTCGTCAGGGGGCAGAGCTAATGAAAAACTGTTTTTT. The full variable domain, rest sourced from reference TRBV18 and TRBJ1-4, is NAGVMQNPRHLVRRRGQEARLRCSPMKGHSHVYWYRQLPEEGLKFMVYLQKENIIDESGMPKERFSAEFPKEGPSILRIQQVVRGDSAAYFCASSSGGRANEKLFFGSGTQLSVL.

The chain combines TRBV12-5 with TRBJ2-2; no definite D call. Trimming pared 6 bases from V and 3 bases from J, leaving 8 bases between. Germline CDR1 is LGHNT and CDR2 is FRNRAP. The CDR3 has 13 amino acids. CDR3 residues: CASGPRDTGELFF. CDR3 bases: TGTGCTAGTGGACCTCGGGACACCGGGGAGCTGTTTTTT.

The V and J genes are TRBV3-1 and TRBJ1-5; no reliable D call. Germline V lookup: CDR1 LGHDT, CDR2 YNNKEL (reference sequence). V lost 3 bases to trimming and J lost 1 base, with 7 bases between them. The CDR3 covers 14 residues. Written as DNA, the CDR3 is TGTGCCAGCAGCCAGTATAGCAGCAATCAGCCCCAGCATTTT. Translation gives CASSQYSSNQPQHF.

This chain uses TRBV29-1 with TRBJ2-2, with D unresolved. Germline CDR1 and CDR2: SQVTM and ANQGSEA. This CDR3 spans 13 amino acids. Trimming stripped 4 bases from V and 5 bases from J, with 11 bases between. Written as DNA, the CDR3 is TGCAGCGTTGGATTGAGGTCTACCGGGGAGCTGTTTTTT. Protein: CSVGLRSTGELFF.

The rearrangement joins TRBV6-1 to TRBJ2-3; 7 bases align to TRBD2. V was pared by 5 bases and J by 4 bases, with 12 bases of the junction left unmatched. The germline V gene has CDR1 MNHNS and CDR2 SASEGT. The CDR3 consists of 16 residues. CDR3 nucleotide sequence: TGTGCCAGCAGTCGTGCGGCCAGCGGGGTCGCAGATACGCAGTATTTT. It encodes CASSRAASGVADTQYF.